These T cell receptor beta chains were read from a single sample in a study of CD8 T cells in cerebrospinal fluid in Alzheimer's disease. With the 10x single-cell sequencing reads reprocessed, TCRdb shows one record per CDR3 protein and no DNA. The sample's table shows around 1,700 distinct CDR3 sequences. What was sequenced was cerebrospinal fluid. The receptor set was obtained from a human donor in good health. Each CDR3 is given with its conserved first and last residue. Clone sizes are shown as once, few or many counts, or a class when the clone is expanded.

abundance	v_gene	j_gene	CDR3aa
medium-sized	TRBV9	TRBJ1-2	CASSTQGGYGYTF
medium-sized	TRBV28	TRBJ2-5	CASSLLGGMGETQYF